A single sample gave rise to the 2 T cell receptor beta chains below, sequenced in a study of cytomegalovirus exposure and HLA in healthy donors. The PCR made use of 60 Vbeta and 13 Jbeta primers. The protocol was immunoSEQ multiplex PCR, while the TCRdb copy is restricted to in-frame clones and leaves out a portion. This sample has under 150,000 clones, with approximately 87% found just once. Sequencing used PBMCs. These receptor sequences come from a man aged 35 to 55 in good health and CMV-seronegative.

This chain links TRBV5-6 with TRBJ1-2; the D is unclear. Germline loops: CDR1 SGHDT, CDR2 YYEEEE. Trimming took off 4 bases at V and 4 bases at J, with 8 bases between the two ends. This CDR3 contains 12 residues. In nucleotides, the CDR3 is TGTGCCAGCAGCACTAGTTCCTATGGCTACACCTTC. As protein: CASSTSSYGYTF.

The chain links TRBV6-5 to TRBJ1-2; 9 bases fit TRBD1. CDR1 is MNHEY, CDR2 SVGAGI, per germline. V lost 4 bases, J lost 7 bases, and 10 bases stayed unmatched. This CDR3 is built from 15 residues. CDR3 region: CASSFGTGQGSGYTF. CDR3 sequence (DNA): TGTGCCAGCAGTTTTGGGACGGGACAGGGATCTGGCTACACCTTC.